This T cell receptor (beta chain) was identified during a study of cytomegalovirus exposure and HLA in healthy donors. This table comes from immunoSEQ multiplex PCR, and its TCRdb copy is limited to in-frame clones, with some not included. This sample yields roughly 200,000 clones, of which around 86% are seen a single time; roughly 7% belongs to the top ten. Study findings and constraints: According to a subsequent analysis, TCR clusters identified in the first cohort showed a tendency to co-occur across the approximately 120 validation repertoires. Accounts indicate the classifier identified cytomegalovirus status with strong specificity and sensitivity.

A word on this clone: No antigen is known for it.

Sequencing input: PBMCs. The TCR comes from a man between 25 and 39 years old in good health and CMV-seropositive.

The CDR3 protein is CASSQRLSYEQYF. The CDR3 region has the DNA TGCGCCAGCAGCCAAAGGCTTTCCTACGAGCAGTACTTC. This sequence joins TRBV4-1 and TRBJ2-7; D is unclear. CDR3 length equals 13 residues. The V and J ends lost 2 bases and 1 base respectively, with 6 bases between them. Germline loops: CDR1 MGHRA, CDR2 YSYEKL.